The rows below give T cell receptor beta chains drawn from one sample of a study of T cell responses to AZD1222 COVID-19 vaccine. The repertoire was sequenced with immunoSEQ multiplex PCR; TCRdb's copy has only in-frame clones and lacks some. The data hold some 180,000 clones, with around 89% observed a single time. Sequenced material: peripheral blood, taken on day 0 of AZD1222 vaccination. The origin of the receptors is an adult in good health. Each CDR3 is given with its conserved first and last residue. D genes are given only for firm matches. Rows give clone size only sometimes, using once, few, many, or a class for an expanded clone.

V,size,D,J,CDR3,DNA
TRBV19,.,TRBD1,TRBJ1-6,CASTGTAINSPLHF,TGTGCCAGCACAGGGACAGCTATCAATTCACCCCTCCACTTT
TRBV6-5,few,TRBD1,TRBJ2-7,CASSYPRGQGYEQYF,TGTGCCAGCAGTTACCCCAGGGGACAGGGTTACGAGCAGTACTTC
TRBV3-1/TRBV3-2,few,.,TRBJ1-3,CASSARDRDTGNTIYF,TGTGCCAGCAGCGCAAGAGACCGGGACACTGGAAACACCATATATTTT
TRBV14,.,.,TRBJ1-3,CASSTNGGNTIYF,TGTGCCAGCAGCACAAACGGAGGAAACACCATATATTTT
TRBV7-9,.,.,TRBJ2-5,CASSLYRGQETQYF,TGTGCCAGCAGCTTATACCGGGGACAAGAGACCCAGTACTTC
TRBV5-4,.,.,TRBJ2-7,CASSWGSGVPSYEQYF,TGTGCCAGCAGCTGGGGGTCCGGGGTCCCCTCCTACGAGCAGTACTTC
TRBV5-1,few,.,TRBJ1-2,CASSLTGALGYTF,TGCGCCAGCAGCTTGACGGGGGCGCTTGGCTACACCTTC
TRBV9,.,.,TRBJ2-7,CASSPPSSYEQYF,TGTGCCAGCAGCCCGCCAAGCTCCTACGAGCAGTACTTC
TRBV7-3,.,TRBD2,TRBJ2-3,CASSLSGGSTDTQYF,TGTGCCAGCAGCTTATCGGGAGGGAGCACAGATACGCAGTATTTT
TRBV28,.,.,TRBJ1-5,CASSFRQGRQPQHF,TGTGCCAGCAGTTTCAGGCAGGGGCGGCAGCCCCAGCATTTT
TRBV4-3,.,TRBD1,TRBJ2-7,CASSQDRDRTSYEQYF,TGCGCCAGCAGCCAAGATCGGGACAGGACCTCCTACGAGCAGTACTTC
TRBV24-1,medium-sized,.,TRBJ1-5,CATSDSYQPQHF,TGTGCCACCAGTGATTCTTATCAGCCCCAGCATTTT
TRBV18,.,.,TRBJ1-5,CASSPGENQPQHF,TGTGCCAGCTCACCAGGGGAGAATCAGCCCCAGCATTTT
TRBV3-1/TRBV3-2,once,.,TRBJ1-6,CASSLHTDNSPLHF,TGTGCCAGCAGCTTACACACAGATAATTCACCCCTCCACTTT
TRBV2,few,TRBD1,TRBJ2-5,CASSGQGGETQYF,TGTGCCAGCAGTGGACAGGGGGGGGAGACCCAGTACTTC
TRBV6-5,.,.,TRBJ1-2,CASTLPSLYGYTF,TGTGCCAGCACCCTGCCCAGCCTCTATGGCTACACCTTC
TRBV7-2,.,.,TRBJ1-1,CASSLAPAGNTEAFF,TGTGCCAGCAGCTTAGCTCCAGCCGGGAACACTGAAGCTTTCTTT
TRBV27,.,TRBD2,TRBJ2-7,CASSEGAGVYEQYF,TGTGCCAGCAGCGAAGGAGCGGGGGTCTACGAGCAGTACTTC
TRBV6-5,few,TRBD1,TRBJ1-6,CASRDRGVNSPLHF,TGTGCCAGCAGAGACAGGGGGGTAAATTCACCCCTCCACTTT
TRBV19,.,.,TRBJ1-6,CASSTPTGSYNSPLHF,TGTGCCAGTAGTACACCGACAGGCTCCTATAATTCACCCCTCCACTTT
TRBV6-5,once,TRBD2,TRBJ2-1,CASSLGWTSGNEQFF,TGTGCCAGCAGCCTCGGGTGGACTAGCGGCAATGAGCAGTTCTTC
TRBV2,.,.,TRBJ1-2,CASFRGNYGYTF,TGTGCCAGCTTTCGCGGGAACTATGGCTACACCTTC
TRBV28,.,.,TRBJ1-2,CASSSAGDNYGYTF,TGTGCCAGCAGTTCGGCAGGGGATAACTATGGCTACACCTTC
TRBV6-6,.,.,TRBJ1-5,CASSPRGSNQPQHF,TGTGCCAGCAGTCCGAGGGGTAGCAATCAGCCCCAGCATTTT
TRBV28,.,.,TRBJ1-5,CASTQTNQPQHF,TGTGCCAGCACGCAGACCAATCAGCCCCAGCATTTT
TRBV2,.,.,TRBJ2-2,CASSDPVRAARNTGELFF,TGTGCCAGCAGTGACCCCGTTCGGGCGGCTAGGAACACCGGGGAGCTGTTTTTT
TRBV25-1,.,TRBD2,TRBJ2-1,CASGPGLAGGHEQFF,TGTGCCAGCGGACCCGGACTAGCGGGGGGTCATGAGCAGTTCTTC
TRBV7-9,.,.,TRBJ2-3,CASTKRPTSTDTQYF,TGTGCCAGCACCAAACGCCCTACTAGCACAGATACGCAGTATTTT
TRBV28,.,.,TRBJ2-1,CASSFHDGSYNEQFF,TGTGCCAGCAGTTTTCACGACGGCTCTTACAATGAGCAGTTCTTC
TRBV18,.,.,TRBJ1-1,CASSPTENTEAFF,TGTGCCAGCTCACCAACAGAGAACACTGAAGCTTTCTTT
TRBV2,.,.,TRBJ1-2,CASSIGPLEGYTF,TGTGCCAGCAGCATAGGCCCCTTGGAAGGCTACACCTTC
TRBV4-1,.,.,TRBJ1-2,CASSPSSVSNYGYTF,TGCGCCAGCAGCCCCTCCTCGGTTTCTAACTATGGCTACACCTTC
TRBV9,.,TRBD1,TRBJ1-3,CASSVRGDRAGNTIYF,TGTGCCAGCAGCGTGAGGGGGGACAGGGCTGGAAACACCATATATTTT
TRBV27,.,.,TRBJ1-2,CASTPLGRVGGGIHGYTF,TGTGCCAGCACACCACTGGGTAGGGTCGGTGGGGGGATCCATGGCTACACCTTC
TRBV7-8,.,.,TRBJ2-7,CASSRAAGSDEQYF,TGTGCCAGCAGCCGAGCAGCAGGGAGCGACGAGCAGTACTTC
TRBV28,once,TRBD2,TRBJ2-2,CARPGLAGPNTGELFF,TGTGCCAGGCCGGGACTAGCGGGGCCGAACACCGGGGAGCTGTTTTTT
TRBV28,.,.,TRBJ2-7,CASTPGTLADEQYF,TGTGCCAGCACCCCGGGGACACTCGCGGACGAGCAGTACTTC
TRBV13,.,TRBD2,TRBJ2-5,CASSSVAGALQETQYF,TGTGCCAGCAGCTCAGTAGCGGGGGCGTTACAAGAGACCCAGTACTTC
TRBV27,once,TRBD1,TRBJ1-4,CASSTDRDGMDEKLFF,TGTGCCAGCAGTACCGACAGGGACGGAATGGATGAAAAACTGTTTTTT
TRBV7-9,.,.,TRBJ1-4,CASSRVNEKLFF,TGTGCCAGCAGCAGAGTTAACGAAAAACTGTTTTTT
TRBV6-6,few,TRBD1,TRBJ1-1,CASRVMGQGLNTEAFF,TGTGCCAGCAGGGTTATGGGACAGGGGTTGAACACTGAAGCTTTCTTT
TRBV7-9,.,TRBD2,TRBJ2-7,CASSFGTSGSRQYF,TGTGCCAGCAGCTTTGGGACTAGCGGGTCGCGGCAGTACTTC
TRBV27,.,TRBD1,TRBJ2-3,CASSEGTALLSTDTQYF,TGTGCCAGCAGTGAGGGGACAGCTCTTCTTAGCACAGATACGCAGTATTTT
TRBV7-9,.,.,TRBJ2-7,CASSLGSGTYEQYF,TGTGCCAGCAGCTTAGGGTCAGGAACCTACGAGCAGTACTTC
TRBV18,.,TRBD2,TRBJ2-3,CASSPPTSSPDTQYF,TGTGCCAGCTCACCACCGACTAGCTCCCCAGATACGCAGTATTTT
TRBV6-5,once,TRBD1,TRBJ1-6,CASSYPGQGANSPLHF,TGTGCCAGCAGTTACCCCGGACAGGGGGCCAATTCACCCCTCCACTTT
TRBV24-1,.,.,TRBJ2-2,CATSDGTGELFF,TGTGCCACCAGTGACGGCACCGGGGAGCTGTTTTTT
TRBV29-1,.,.,TRBJ2-7,CSVEAKGIRGEQYF,TGCAGCGTTGAAGCGAAGGGGATTAGAGGGGAGCAGTACTTC
TRBV3-1/TRBV3-2,.,TRBD2,TRBJ2-1,CASSQWGSGGAGKERNEQFF,TGTGCCAGCAGCCAATGGGGCAGCGGGGGGGCCGGCAAGGAAAGGAATGAGCAGTTCTTC
TRBV7-9,.,.,TRBJ2-5,CASSLGWPERETQYF,TGTGCCAGCAGCTTAGGGTGGCCGGAACGAGAGACCCAGTACTTC
TRBV29-1,few,.,TRBJ2-1,CSVVGGKVGQFF,TGCAGCGTTGTTGGAGGGAAGGTCGGGCAGTTCTTC
TRBV11-3,.,TRBD2,TRBJ2-1,CASSDGGWREGPDEQFF,TGTGCCAGCAGCGACGGGGGATGGCGGGAGGGCCCGGATGAGCAGTTCTTC
TRBV3-1/TRBV3-2,few,TRBD1,TRBJ1-2,CASSHGQGDGYTF,TGTGCCAGCAGCCACGGACAGGGGGATGGCTACACCTTC